The present TCR beta chain was sequenced within a study of vaccination and CD4 T cells after COVID-19. Turning to the study itself: Comprising six males and four females, the convalescent participants counted two Hispanic individuals among them.

V was cut by 5 bases and J by 3 bases, with 7 bases left in between. The CDR3 is 12 residues long. The germline V gene has CDR1 SNHLY and CDR2 FYNNEI. This clonotype has a handful of counts. Its antigen is not known. Sequenced with the Oncomine TCR Beta short-read assay was DNA taken from cultured CD4+ T cells. TCRdb passed the PCR reads through MiXCR, listing each CDR3 protein once. The data show 15,000 to 20,000 distinct CDR3 sequences, with 35% seen just once and about 15% held by the top ten. The treatment: roughly 11-day PBMC culture with coronavirus spike peptide pools or control peptides (ViraFEST assay).

The TCR comes from a human donor with COVID-19. The rearrangement uses TRBV2 and TRBJ1-2, with D uncertain. Sequenced input: cultured CD4+ T cells from blood. The CDR3 protein is CASSPGHYGYTF. CDR3 coding DNA: TGTGCCAGCAGTCCCGGACACTATGGCTACACCTTC.